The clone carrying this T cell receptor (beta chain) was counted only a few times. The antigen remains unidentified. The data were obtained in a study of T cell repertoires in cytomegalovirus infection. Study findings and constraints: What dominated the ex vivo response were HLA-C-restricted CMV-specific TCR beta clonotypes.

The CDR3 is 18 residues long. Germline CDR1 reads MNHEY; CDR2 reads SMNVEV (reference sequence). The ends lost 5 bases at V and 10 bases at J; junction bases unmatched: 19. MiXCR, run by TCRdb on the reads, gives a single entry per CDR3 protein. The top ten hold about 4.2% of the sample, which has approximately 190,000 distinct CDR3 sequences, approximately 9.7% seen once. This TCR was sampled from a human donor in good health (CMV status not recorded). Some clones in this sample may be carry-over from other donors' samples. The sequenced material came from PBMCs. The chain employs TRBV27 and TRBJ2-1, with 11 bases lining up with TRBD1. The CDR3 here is CASSTDVPGQGGPGEQFF. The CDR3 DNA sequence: TGTGCCAGCAGTACGGACGTGCCGGGACAGGGGGGTCCCGGGGAGCAGTTCTTC.